One and the same sample provided the 21 T cell receptor beta chains below, sequenced in a study of control samples from healthy donors and cancer patients. Using immunoSEQ multiplex PCR, the repertoire was profiled, and TCRdb retains in-frame clones only, with some absent. This repertoire shows tens of thousands of clones, around nine tenths found once; its top ten account for around 5.5%. What was sequenced was PBMCs. The source is a man in his 60s with colorectal cancer.

The gene calls are TRBV2 and TRBJ2-7; no definite D call. The V end was cut by 1 base, the J end by 4 bases, with 11 bases between. CDR3 length: 14 residues. Germline V gene lookup returns CDR1 SNHLY and CDR2 FYNNEI. The CDR3 loop reads CASSEGPEWYEQYF. Written as DNA, the CDR3 is TGTGCCAGCAGTGAAGGTCCAGAGTGGTACGAGCAGTACTTC.

The rearrangement uses TRBV2 and TRBJ1-5; TRBD1 matches 8 bases. CDR1 and CDR2 from the germline V gene are SNHLY and FYNNEI. V was clipped by 11 bases and J by 6 bases; unmatched bases: 15. The CDR3 is made up of 15 amino acids. The CDR3 DNA is TGTGCCGGTTCGTCCCAGCCAGGGGGCACTCAGCCCCAGCATTTT. Its translation is CAGSSQPGGTQPQHF.

The V gene is TRBV28, the J gene TRBJ1-4; 9 bases are a match to TRBD1. This CDR3 spans 17 amino acids. The junction had 7 bases not matched to a gene; V was cut back by 5 bases and J by 0 bases. Germline lookup yields CDR1 MDHEN and CDR2 SYDVKM. The CDR3 bases are TGTGCCAGCAGTGGGACAGGGTTTACAGCAACTAATGAAAAACTGTTTTTT. Protein: CASSGTGFTATNEKLFF. Full variable domain (missing parts from reference TRBV28 and TRBJ1-4): DVKVTQSSRYLVKRTGEKVFLECVQDMDHENMFWYRQDPGLGLRLIYFSYDVKMKEKGDIPEGYSVSREKKERFSLILESASTNQTSMYLCASSGTGFTATNEKLFFGSGTQLSVL.

CDR3 region: CASSLGANEKLFF. CDR3 DNA: TGTGCCAGCAGCCTGGGTGCTAATGAAAAACTGTTTTTT. The chain uses TRBV5-4 and TRBJ1-4; the D is unclear. Germline-derived CDR1 and CDR2 are SGHNT and YYREEE (reference sequence). Trimming left V 4 bases short and J 3 bases short, with 7 bases between. This CDR3 has 13 residues.

The rearrangement uses TRBV4-2 and TRBJ2-5, with D perhaps TRBD1 (5 bases). Germline-derived CDR1 and CDR2 are LGHNA and YNFKEQ. CDR3 length equals 15 residues. Trimming left V 0 bases short and J 1 base short, with 9 bases between. The CDR3 DNA is TGTGCCAGCAGCCAAGACAGGGCCATCCAAGAGACCCAGTACTTC. This sequence encodes CASSQDRAIQETQYF.

This clone was observed a few times. This rearrangement joins TRBV30 to TRBJ2-7, with D perhaps matching TRBD1 (6 bases). This CDR3 is 14 amino acids long. Germline CDR1 is GTSNPN and CDR2 is SVGIG (reference sequence). V lost 2 bases and J lost 7, with 18 bases in between. The CDR3 loop reads CAWSFRDKEWEQYF. DNA for the CDR3: TGTGCCTGGAGTTTCCGGGACAAGGAGTGGGAGCAGTACTTC.

The V and J genes are TRBV5-1 and TRBJ2-5; D is possibly TRBD1 (5 bases). Deletions cut 2 bases from V and 9 bases from J, with 32 bases between. The CDR3 spans 19 residues. Germline loops: CDR1 SGHRS, CDR2 YFSETQ. CDR3 nucleotide sequence: TGCGCCAGCAGCTTAACTCTCGGTGGCAGGGCTGATTCTGGTGGTCCCCAGTACTTC. Amino acid sequence: CASSLTLGGRADSGGPQYF.

The rearrangement uses TRBV4-2 and TRBJ2-5; D unresolved. V lost 0 bases and J 3 bases, leaving 2 bases between the germline ends. CDR1 and CDR2 from the germline V gene are LGHNA and YNFKEQ. This CDR3 spans 12 amino acids. In DNA, the CDR3 is TGTGCCAGCAGCCAAGATGAAGAGACCCAGTACTTC. Its protein product is CASSQDEETQYF.

The chain recombines TRBV28 with TRBJ2-5, with D uncertain. The CDR3 loop spans 14 amino acids. Germline CDR1 MDHEN, CDR2 SYDVKM. V lost 5 bases, J lost 1 base, and 11 bases lay in between. CDR3 amino acids: CASSLAAIQETQYF. In nucleotides, the CDR3 is TGTGCCAGCAGTCTCGCGGCTATCCAAGAGACCCAGTACTTC.

J is TRBJ2-3 and V is TRBV4-2; TRBD2 matches at 8 bases. J lost 5 bases, V lost 1 base, and 5 bases had no gene match. The CDR3 extends over 15 amino acids. Germline assignment: CDR1 LGHNA and CDR2 YNFKEQ. The CDR3 sequence: CASSQAGGPRDTQYF. DNA of the CDR3: TGTGCCAGCAGCCAAGCGGGGGGGCCTAGAGATACGCAGTATTTT.

The chain carries TRBV5-1 and TRBJ1-6; tentative D call: TRBD1 (6 bases). The CDR3 covers 16 residues. Germline-derived CDR1 and CDR2 are SGHRS and YFSETQ. Trimming removed 4 bases at V and 2 bases at J, with 13 bases between. The CDR3 sequence is CASSQGQLTYNSPLHF. The CDR3 DNA is TGCGCCAGCAGCCAGGGACAACTTACCTATAATTCACCCCTCCACTTT.

V gene TRBV11-3 combines with J gene TRBJ2-1; TRBD1 aligns across 10 bases. The CDR3 contains 16 residues. Germline CDR1 SGHNT, CDR2 YENEEA. The ends lost 3 bases at V and 2 bases at J; junction bases unmatched: 4. The CDR3 protein is CASSFRTGGPYNEQFF. DNA of the CDR3: TGTGCCAGCAGCTTTCGGACAGGGGGACCCTACAATGAGCAGTTCTTC.

The rearrangement uses TRBV7-2 and TRBJ2-2; no firm D call. The CDR3 has 16 residues. Germline-derived CDR1 and CDR2 are SGHTA and FQGNSA. Trimming shortened V by 5 bases and J by 0 bases, and 13 bases separated the two germline ends. DNA for the CDR3: TGTGCCAGCAGCCCTCGCAGCCGCGCGAACACCGGGGAGCTGTTTTTT. It encodes CASSPRSRANTGELFF. The full variable domain, completed using reference TRBV7-2 and TRBJ2-2, is GAGVSQSPSNKVTEKGKDVELRCDPISGHTALYWYRQSLGQGLEFLIYFQGNSAPDKSGLPSDRFSAERTGGSVSTLTIQRTQQEDSAVYLCASSPRSRANTGELFFGEGSRLTVL.

The gene calls are TRBV19 and TRBJ2-1; maybe TRBD2 (6 bases). The V gene lost 7 bases and the J gene lost 0 bases, with 13 bases spanning the gap. Germline lookup yields CDR1 LNHDA and CDR2 SQIVND (reference sequence). This CDR3 region has 15 residues. The CDR3 spells CASIPRGLSYNEQFF. For the CDR3, the DNA is TGTGCCAGTATCCCTAGGGGACTCTCCTACAATGAGCAGTTCTTC.

V and J are TRBV4-2 and TRBJ2-4; D unresolved. Deletions cut 0 bases from V and 0 bases from J, with 9 bases between. Germline V gene data show CDR1 as LGHNA and CDR2 as YNFKEQ. The length of the CDR3 is 16 residues. CDR3 residues: CASSQELVLAKNIQYF. Here the CDR3 DNA reads TGTGCCAGCAGCCAAGAATTAGTGCTAGCCAAAAACATTCAGTACTTC.

This clone was observed a few times. The chain joins TRBV4-3 to TRBJ1-2, with 7 bases lining up with TRBD1. This CDR3 has 14 amino acids. Per the germline V gene, CDR1 is LGHNA and CDR2 is YSLEER. Trimming removed 0 bases from V and 7 bases from J; junction bases left unmatched: 5. CDR3 nucleotide sequence: TGCGCCAGCAGCCAAGATAAGGGGGCACCTGGCTACACCTTC. Translating it yields CASSQDKGAPGYTF.

The chain links TRBV3-1 (or the pseudogene TRBV3-2) to TRBJ2-2, with a tentative D call TRBD1 (6 bases). Trimming shortened V by 3 bases and J by 6 bases, and 17 bases separated the two germline ends. Germline CDR1 reads LGHDT; CDR2 reads YNNKEL (reference sequence). The CDR3 has 16 residues. The CDR3 DNA reads as TGTGCCAGCAGCCATCCCAGGACAGTTTATCCCGGGGAGCTGTTTTTT. Translating gives CASSHPRTVYPGELFF.

The CDR3 loop reads CASSYRGPNEKLFF. CDR3 in DNA: TGTGCCAGCAGTTACAGGGGTCCTAATGAAAAACTGTTTTTT. The chain combines TRBV6-5 with TRBJ1-4; weak D call: TRBD1 (5 bases). Trimming removed 2 bases at V and 3 bases at J, with 7 bases between. This CDR3 has 14 amino acids. The germline gives CDR1 MNHEY, CDR2 SVGAGI.

This chain uses TRBV12-3 or TRBV12-4 with TRBJ1-4; D is ambiguous. The CDR3 is 13 amino acids. V was shortened by 5 bases and J by 11 bases, with 15 bases between the two germline ends. CDR3: CASSRPGPSKLFF. The CDR3 region has the DNA TGTGCCAGCAGTCGGCCCGGGCCCTCGAAACTGTTTTTT.

The V and J genes are TRBV19 and TRBJ2-1; the D gene could be TRBD1 or TRBD2 (6 bases each). Per germline, CDR1 LNHDA and CDR2 SQIVND (reference sequence). The ends were cut back, 7 bases at V and 7 bases at J, with 26 bases in the middle. There are 17 residues in the CDR3. This chain's CDR3 is CASTLGGWGAGRNEQFF. The CDR3 DNA reads as TGTGCCAGTACCCTAGGGGGTTGGGGGGCCGGGAGAAATGAGCAGTTCTTC.

About this clone itself: The sample carries other DNA sequences with the same CDR3. In DNA, the CDR3 is TGTGCCAGCAGTCTTGACAATCAGCCCCAGCATTTT. Its translation is CASSLDNQPQHF. This chain uses TRBV7-9 with TRBJ1-5; D unresolved. V was pared by 6 bases and J by 3 bases, with 6 bases between. The CDR3 sequence is 12 residues long. The germline V gene encodes CDR1 SEHNR and CDR2 FQNEAQ (reference sequence).